This TCR beta chain was sequenced in a study of CD8 T cells in ankylosing spondylitis. Findings of the study overall: Several highly homologous variants made up a TCR beta motif that seemed to typify ankylosing spondylitis blood.

This clonotype was detected many times. Its target is unknown. TCRdb used MiXCR to reprocess the 5' RACE reads, holding one entry per CDR3 protein. The sample includes fewer than 400,000 distinct CDR3 sequences, under 8.5% of them seen just once. CDR3 length equals 19 residues. Per the germline V gene, CDR1 is DFQATT and CDR2 is SNEGSKA (reference sequence). The trim removed 2 bases at V and 7 bases at J, leaving 16 bases unmatched. This TCR derives from a male donor with ankylosing spondylitis. The chain joins TRBV20-1 to TRBJ2-3; 15 bases agree with TRBD2. Input material: blood, either unsorted or a sorted T cell fraction (not recorded which). CDR3 bases: TGCAGTGCTAGAAATCAGGCTCGTGGACTAGCGGGAGGGCCACATACGCAGTATTTT. Its protein is CSARNQARGLAGGPHTQYF.